This entry features one T cell receptor (beta chain) sequence. Trimming took off 2 bases at V and 1 base at J, with 4 bases between the two ends. This CDR3 is built from 13 residues. CDR1 is LNHDA, CDR2 SQIVND, per germline (reference sequence). The data are from a study of blood T cell repertoires in COVID-19. Background on the study: Spain, Italy and the United States supplied samples that represented acute and convalescent COVID-19. T cells, B-cell-depleted T cells, or PBMCs provided the cDNA or gDNA that served as material.

This table comes from immunoSEQ multiplex PCR, and its TCRdb copy is limited to in-frame clones, with some not included. The sample carries 75,000 or so clones, approximately 91% recorded once. This sequence joins TRBV19 and TRBJ2-3; D is uncertain. Material: peripheral blood. The sequence came from a man aged 45-60 years with acute or convalescent COVID-19. As DNA, the CDR3 is TGTGCCAGTAGTATACAGGGCACAGATACGCAGTATTTT. As protein: CASSIQGTDTQYF.